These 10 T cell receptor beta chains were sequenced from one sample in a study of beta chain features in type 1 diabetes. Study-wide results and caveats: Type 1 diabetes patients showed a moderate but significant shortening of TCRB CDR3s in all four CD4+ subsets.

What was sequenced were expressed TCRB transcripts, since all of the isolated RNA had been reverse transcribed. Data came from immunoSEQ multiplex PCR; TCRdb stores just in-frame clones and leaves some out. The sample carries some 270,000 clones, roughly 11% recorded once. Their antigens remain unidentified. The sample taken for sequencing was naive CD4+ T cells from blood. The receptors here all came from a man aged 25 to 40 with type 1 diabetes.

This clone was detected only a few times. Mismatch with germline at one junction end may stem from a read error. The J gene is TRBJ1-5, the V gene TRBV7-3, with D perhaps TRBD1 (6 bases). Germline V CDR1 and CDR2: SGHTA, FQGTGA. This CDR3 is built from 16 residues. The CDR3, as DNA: TGCGTAGCAAAGGGGGAACATAAGATCTTAGGTCAGCCCCAGCATTTT. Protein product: CVAKGEHKILGQPQHF.

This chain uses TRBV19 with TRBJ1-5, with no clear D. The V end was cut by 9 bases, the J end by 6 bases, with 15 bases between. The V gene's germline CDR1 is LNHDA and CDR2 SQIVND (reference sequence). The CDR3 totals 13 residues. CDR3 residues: CASDWARGQPQHF. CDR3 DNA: TGTGCCAGCGATTGGGCCCGGGGTCAGCCCCAGCATTTT.

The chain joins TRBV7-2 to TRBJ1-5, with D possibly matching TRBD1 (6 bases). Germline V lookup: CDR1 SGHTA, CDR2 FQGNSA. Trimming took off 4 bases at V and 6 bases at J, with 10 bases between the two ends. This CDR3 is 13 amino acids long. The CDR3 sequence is CASSSQDSQPQHF. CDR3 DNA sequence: TGTGCCAGCAGCTCACAGGACAGTCAGCCCCAGCATTTT.

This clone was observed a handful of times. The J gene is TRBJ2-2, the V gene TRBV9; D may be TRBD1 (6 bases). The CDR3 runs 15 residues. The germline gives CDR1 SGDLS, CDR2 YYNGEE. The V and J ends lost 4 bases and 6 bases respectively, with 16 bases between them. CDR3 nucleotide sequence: TGTGCCAGCAGCCTATGGGGGCAGGCAGCCGGGGAGCTGTTTTTT. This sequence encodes CASSLWGQAAGELFF.

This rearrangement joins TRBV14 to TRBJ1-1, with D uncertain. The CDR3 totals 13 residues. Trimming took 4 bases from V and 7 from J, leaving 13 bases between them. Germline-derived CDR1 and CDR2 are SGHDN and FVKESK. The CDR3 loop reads CASSRVGSNEAFF. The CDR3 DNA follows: TGTGCCAGCAGCCGAGTGGGGAGCAATGAAGCTTTCTTT.

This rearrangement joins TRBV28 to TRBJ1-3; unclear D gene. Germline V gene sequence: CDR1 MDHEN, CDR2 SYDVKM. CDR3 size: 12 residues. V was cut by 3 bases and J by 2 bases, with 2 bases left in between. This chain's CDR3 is CASSFTGNTIYF. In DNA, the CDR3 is TGTGCCAGCAGTTTTACTGGAAACACCATATATTTT.

CDR3 protein: CASSQVKQGYEKLFF. DNA of the CDR3: TGTGCCAGCAGCCAAGTTAAACAGGGGTATGAAAAACTGTTTTTT. This chain uses TRBV4-2 with TRBJ1-4, with 7 bases identical to TRBD1. V was pared by 1 base and J by 6 bases, with 5 bases of the junction left unmatched. Germline V gene data show CDR1 as LGHNA and CDR2 as YNFKEQ. This CDR3 contains 15 residues.

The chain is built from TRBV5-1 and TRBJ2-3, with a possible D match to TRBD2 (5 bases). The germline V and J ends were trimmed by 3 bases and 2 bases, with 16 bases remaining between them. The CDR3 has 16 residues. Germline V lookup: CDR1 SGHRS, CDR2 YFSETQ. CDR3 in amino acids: CASSSTSGPSTDTQYF. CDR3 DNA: TGCGCCAGCAGCTCGACAAGCGGCCCTTCCACAGATACGCAGTATTTT.

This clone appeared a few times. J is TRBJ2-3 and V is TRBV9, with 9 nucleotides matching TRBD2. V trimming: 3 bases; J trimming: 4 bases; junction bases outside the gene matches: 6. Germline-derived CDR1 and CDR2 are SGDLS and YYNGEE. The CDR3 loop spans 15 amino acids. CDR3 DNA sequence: TGTGCCAGCAGCGGGCGGGGGGGGGTGGCAGATACGCAGTATTTT. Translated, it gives CASSGRGGVADTQYF.

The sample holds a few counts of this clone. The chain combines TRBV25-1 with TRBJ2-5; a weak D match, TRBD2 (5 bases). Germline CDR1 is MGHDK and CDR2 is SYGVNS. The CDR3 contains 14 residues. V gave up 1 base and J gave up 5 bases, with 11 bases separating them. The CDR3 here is CASSESGTRETQYF. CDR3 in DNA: TGTGCCAGCAGTGAATCGGGAACCAGGGAGACCCAGTACTTC.